These 5 T cell receptor beta chains originate from one sample sequenced in a study of cytotoxic CD8 clonotypes in ibrutinib-treated CLL. Repertoires were generated with immunoSEQ multiplex PCR, while TCRdb's copy carries only in-frame clones and drops some. The table shows 150,000 to 200,000 clones, with over 75% occurring only once. Here the sequenced sample was PBMCs, taken at disease progression, from a patient treated with ibrutinib. The receptor set was obtained from a human donor with chronic lymphocytic leukemia.

The rearrangement uses TRBV19 and TRBJ2-5; D remains unclear. The CDR3 is 15 residues long. The V end lost 3 bases, the J end lost 2 bases, and 13 bases lay between the germline ends. From germline, CDR1 is LNHDA and CDR2 SQIVND (reference sequence). CDR3: CASSIWQTVQETQYF. The CDR3 coding sequence is TGTGCCAGTAGTATCTGGCAGACGGTACAAGAGACCCAGTACTTC. Full variable domain (rest looked up from reference TRBV19 and TRBJ2-5): DGGITQSPKYLFRKEGQNVTLSCEQNLNHDAMYWYRQDPGQGLRLIYYSQIVNDFQKGDIAEGYSVSREKKESFPLTVTSAQKNPTAFYLCASSIWQTVQETQYFGPGTRLLVL.

The chain recombines TRBV11-2 with TRBJ1-2; unclear D gene. The V end was cut by 5 bases, the J end by 7 bases, with 20 bases between. This CDR3 has 15 amino acids. The germline V gene has CDR1 SGHAT and CDR2 FQNNGV. Here the CDR3 DNA reads TGTGCCAGCAGCCCCCCGGTAGGAGGGATGTTTGGCTACACCTTC. Translation: CASSPPVGGMFGYTF.

The genes are TRBV10-3 and TRBJ2-3; D gene unclear. Trimming took 0 bases from V and 2 from J, leaving 9 bases between them. The CDR3 extends over 15 amino acids. Germline-derived CDR1 and CDR2 are ENHRY and SYGVKD. The CDR3 reads CAISESSRNTDTQYF. The CDR3 nucleotides are TGTGCCATCAGTGAGTCCAGCCGAAACACAGATACGCAGTATTTT.

The CDR3 DNA reads TGCAGCGTTCCTACAGGAAACTATGGCTACACCTTC. It translates to CSVPTGNYGYTF. V usage is TRBV29-1 and J usage is TRBJ1-2; possible D gene TRBD1, 5 bases. The CDR3 spans 12 residues. The germline V and J ends were trimmed by 5 bases and 2 bases, with 9 bases remaining between them. CDR1 is SQVTM and CDR2 is ANQGSEA in the germline V gene.

This chain links TRBV30 with TRBJ2-6; no clear D gene. The CDR3 totals 13 residues. The germline V gene has CDR1 GTSNPN and CDR2 SVGIG (reference sequence). V lost 3 bases, J lost 3 bases, and 6 bases lay in between. The DNA for the CDR3 is TGTGCCTGGAGGTTAGGTGGGGCCAACGTCCTGACTTTC. It yields the protein CAWRLGGANVLTF.